This T cell receptor (beta chain) was observed in a study of blood T cell repertoires in COVID-19. TCRdb's table, derived via immunoSEQ multiplex PCR, lists solely in-frame clones and lacks some. The repertoire holds 85,000 to 100,000 clones, 88% seen once, with about 2% in the top ten. This CDR3 comprises 19 residues. From germline, CDR1 is MGHRA and CDR2 YSYEKL. The trim removed 1 base at V and 4 bases at J, leaving 10 bases unmatched. Sequencing input: peripheral blood. The chain is built from TRBV4-1 and TRBJ2-7; TRBD2 matches 16 bases. The TCR sequence derives from a man between 50 and 59 years old with COVID-19, enrolled during active disease. The CDR3 region has the DNA TGCGCCAGCAGCCAAGGGATCGGGACTAGCGGGGGGGCCGCTTACGAGCAGTACTTC. Encoded protein: CASSQGIGTSGGAAYEQYF.